Sequencing of this TCR beta chain was carried out in a study of OX40 agonist ivuxolimab in advanced cancers. Study in general: Subjects had a mean age of around 60 years, with a range of about 23 to 85; just over 80% were male. Study-level points and caveats: At 0.1 to 3.0 mg/kg and by week 6, clonal expansion occurred in CD4+ and CD8+ blood T cells. Certain nonresponding patients likewise had low normalized T-cell clonal expansion.

About this clone: Its antigen is not known.

Some clones are missing from TCRdb's copy, which holds only in-frame ones; the method was immunoSEQ multiplex PCR. The data show 55,000 to 80,000 clones, about nine tenths seen once. The V gene end was trimmed by 10 bases and the J gene end by 7 bases; junction bases not matched to a gene: 5. Germline V gene data show CDR1 as SNHLY and CDR2 as FYNNEI. The CDR3 loop spans 14 amino acids. The chain employs TRBV2 and TRBJ2-1; 15 bases fit TRBD2. The material sequenced was CD4+ or CD8+ T cells sorted from blood, taken in a trial of the OX40 agonist ivuxolimab. This TCR derives from an adult with an advanced solid tumor such as melanoma, head and neck, liver or kidney cancer. The CDR3 sequence: CATGTSGGQNEQFF. The CDR3 DNA reads as TGTGCCACCGGGACTAGCGGGGGGCAAAATGAGCAGTTCTTC.